This is a list of T cell receptor beta chains from one sample in a study of T cells in Graves' hyperthyroidism and ophthalmopathy. TCRdb called the multiplex PCR reads again in MiXCR, with one record for every CDR3 protein. Among 450,000 to 650,000 distinct CDR3 sequences listed, 15% to 20% were seen once. The sample taken for sequencing was blood. The source is a woman aged 18-29 years with Graves' ophthalmopathy. Each CDR3 is given with its conserved first and last residue. D genes are given only for firm matches. Clone size appears in some rows only: once, few, many, or a class for an expanded clone.

d_call,v_call,j_call,clone_size,cdr3_aa,cdr3_nt
-,TRBV20-1,TRBJ2-5,few,CSARSGQTYQETQYF,TGCAGTGCCCGCTCCGGCCAAACCTACCAAGAGACCCAGTACTTC
-,TRBV20-1,TRBJ2-2,-,CSAEGGGNTGELFF,TGCAGTGCTGAGGGAGGGGGAAACACCGGGGAGCTGTTTTTT
-,TRBV28,TRBJ2-6,many,CASSLIMESSGANVLTF,TGTGCCAGCAGTTTGATCATGGAGAGCTCTGGGGCCAACGTCCTGACTTTC
-,TRBV9,TRBJ2-3,few,CASSVNIHTDTQYF,TGTGCCAGCAGCGTGAACATCCACACAGATACGCAGTATTTT
TRBD2,TRBV20-1,TRBJ2-3,-,CSSTSMRLAGSDTQYF,TGCAGTTCAACCTCCATGCGGCTAGCGGGGTCAGATACGCAGTATTTT
TRBD1,TRBV2,TRBJ1-1,many,CASSDMGQGAGTEAFF,TGTGCCAGCAGTGACATGGGACAGGGGGCGGGCACTGAAGCTTTCTTT
-,TRBV9,TRBJ2-3,-,CASSVMGDGLWDTQYF,TGTGCCAGCAGCGTAATGGGAGATGGCTTGTGGGATACGCAGTATTTT
-,TRBV6-1,TRBJ2-2,few,CASRGPGGELFF,TGTGCCAGCAGGGGCCCAGGCGGGGAGCTGTTTTTT
TRBD1,TRBV20-1,TRBJ2-5,many,CSARDQRQGAGETQYF,TGCAGTGCTAGAGATCAGCGACAGGGGGCGGGGGAGACCCAGTACTTC
TRBD1,TRBV6-1,TRBJ1-1,many,CASSELWDRPNTEAFF,TGTGCCAGCAGTGAACTTTGGGACAGGCCGAACACTGAAGCTTTCTTT
TRBD1,TRBV5-1,TRBJ1-5,-,CASSMGTGAPNQPQHF,TGCGCCAGCAGTATGGGGACAGGGGCCCCCAATCAGCCCCAGCATTTT
TRBD1,TRBV6-1,TRBJ1-1,many,CASTPGQGKAKATEAFF,TGTGCCAGCACCCCGGGACAGGGTAAAGCAAAGGCAACTGAAGCTTTCTTT
-,TRBV18,TRBJ1-1,many,CASSPRGARDTEAFF,TGTGCCAGCTCACCGCGGGGGGCGAGGGACACTGAAGCTTTCTTT
TRBD1,TRBV30,TRBJ1-1,many,CAWADRDRLRFF,TGTGCCTGGGCTGACCGGGACAGGCTTCGTTTCTTT
-,TRBV12-3/TRBV12-4,TRBJ2-5,many,CASSFANSADGGETQYF,TGTGCCAGCAGTTTCGCCAATTCGGCGGATGGGGGAGAGACCCAGTACTTC
-,TRBV9,TRBJ2-7,few,CASSVDGVAYEQYF,TGTGCCAGCAGCGTAGATGGGGTGGCCTACGAGCAGTACTTC
-,TRBV12-3/TRBV12-4,TRBJ1-2,many,CASSLTEYYGYTF,TGTGCCAGCAGTTTGACCGAATACTATGGCTACACCTTC
-,TRBV28,TRBJ2-7,many,CASSLSLVSSYEQYF,TGTGCCAGCAGTTTATCTCTAGTCTCCTCCTACGAGCAGTACTTC
TRBD2,TRBV6-5,TRBJ2-1,many,CASSYSPGLAGVRGSYNEQFF,TGTGCCAGCAGTTACTCACCGGGACTAGCGGGAGTTAGGGGTTCCTACAATGAGCAGTTCTTC
TRBD1,TRBV6-1,TRBJ2-7,-,CASSDPGQGTPYEQYF,TGTGCCAGCAGTGACCCGGGACAGGGGACCCCCTACGAGCAGTACTTC
-,TRBV6-1,TRBJ2-1,many,CASSEPGAGINEQFF,TGTGCCAGCAGTGAACCAGGGGCAGGGATCAATGAGCAGTTCTTC
TRBD2,TRBV5-1,TRBJ2-7,many,CASSLTSGETYEQYF,TGCGCCAGCAGCTTGACTAGCGGGGAGACCTACGAGCAGTACTTC
-,TRBV28,TRBJ1-2,few,CASSLPPGARGYTF,TGTGCCAGCAGTTTACCCCCGGGGGCTCGTGGCTACACCTTC
-,TRBV27,TRBJ1-6,few,CASSQESGYNSPLHF,TGTGCCAGCAGCCAAGAATCCGGCTATAATTCACCCCTCCACTTT
-,TRBV15,TRBJ2-1,few,CATSGGRYNEQFF,TGTGCCACCAGCGGGGGCCGTTACAATGAGCAGTTCTTC
-,TRBV20-1,TRBJ2-1,many,CSARDGRFYNEQFF,TGCAGTGCTAGGGACGGGAGATTTTACAATGAGCAGTTCTTC
TRBD1,TRBV5-8,TRBJ1-2,few,CASSFQTGALRYTF,TGTGCCAGCAGCTTCCAGACAGGGGCCCTTCGCTACACCTTC
-,TRBV2,TRBJ1-5,many,CASSVSGSYQPQHF,TGTGCCAGCAGTGTATCGGGTTCATATCAGCCCCAGCATTTT
-,TRBV20-1,TRBJ2-6,-,CSARDRRGVTGANVLTF,TGCAGTGCTAGGGACCGGCGGGGAGTAACTGGGGCCAACGTCCTGACTTTC
TRBD2,TRBV18,TRBJ2-3,many,CASSPPSGGTDTQYF,TGTGCCAGCTCACCACCCAGCGGGGGCACAGATACGCAGTATTTT
-,TRBV25-1,TRBJ1-6,-,CASSEGSGNSPLHF,TGTGCCAGCAGTGAGGGATCGGGGAATTCACCCCTCCACTTT
-,TRBV30,TRBJ1-1,many,CAWSVSISAGEAFF,TGTGCCTGGAGTGTAAGTATTTCGGCAGGTGAAGCTTTCTTT
-,TRBV4-3,TRBJ1-5,-,CASSQDWGRGQPQHF,TGCGCCAGCAGCCAAGATTGGGGAAGAGGTCAGCCCCAGCATTTT
TRBD2,TRBV5-4,TRBJ2-1,few,CASSTGLAGVGPYNEQFF,TGTGCCAGCAGCACAGGACTAGCGGGAGTTGGGCCCTACAATGAGCAGTTCTTC
-,TRBV7-9,TRBJ1-3,-,CAVDRDSGNTIYF,TGTGCCGTAGACAGAGACTCTGGAAACACCATATATTTT
TRBD1,TRBV30,TRBJ1-2,-,CALRQGYGYTF,TGTGCCTTGAGACAGGGCTATGGCTACACCTTC
-,TRBV19,TRBJ1-5,-,CASSKMAGQPQHF,TGTGCCAGTAGTAAGATGGCAGGGCAGCCCCAGCATTTT
-,TRBV29-1,TRBJ2-1,many,CSVEVFGPSYNEQFF,TGCAGCGTTGAGGTCTTTGGACCCTCCTACAATGAGCAGTTCTTC
-,TRBV30,TRBJ2-7,-,CAWSVPGVGYEQYF,TGTGCCTGGAGTGTCCCGGGAGTGGGTTACGAGCAGTACTTC
-,TRBV30,TRBJ1-1,many,CAWSVLYGDSDTEAFF,TGTGCCTGGAGTGTACTTTATGGGGACTCGGACACTGAAGCTTTCTTT
-,TRBV12-3/TRBV12-4,TRBJ2-5,many,CASSNGDFYAETQYF,TGTGCCAGCAGTAATGGGGACTTCTACGCGGAGACCCAGTACTTC
-,TRBV19,TRBJ1-1,-,CASSIVQGNTEAFF,TGTGCCAGTAGTATTGTACAGGGGAACACTGAAGCTTTCTTT
-,TRBV7-2,TRBJ2-7,many,CASSLGGLDPYEQYF,TGTGCCAGCAGCTTAGGAGGACTGGATCCCTACGAGCAGTACTTC
-,TRBV14,TRBJ2-1,-,CASSPALASYNEQFF,TGTGCCAGCAGCCCAGCTCTAGCGTCCTACAATGAGCAGTTCTTC
TRBD1,TRBV5-6,TRBJ1-4,few,CASSLATGQGNEKLFF,TGTGCCAGCAGCTTGGCCACGGGACAGGGTAATGAAAAACTGTTTTTT
-,TRBV28,TRBJ1-1,many,CASSLMFNTEAFF,TGTGCCAGCAGTTTAATGTTTAACACTGAAGCTTTCTTT
-,TRBV4-1,TRBJ2-7,few,CASSQDVRTGRPYEQYF,TGCGCCAGCAGCCAAGATGTTAGAACAGGGCGTCCCTACGAGCAGTACTTC
TRBD1,TRBV12-3/TRBV12-4,TRBJ2-7,-,CASSPRDRPPYEQYF,TGTGCCAGCAGTCCCCGGGACAGGCCCCCCTACGAGCAGTACTTC
-,TRBV5-1,TRBJ2-2,-,CASSLAYQGRVNTGELFF,TGCGCCAGCAGCTTGGCCTATCAGGGGAGGGTAAACACCGGGGAGCTGTTTTTT
TRBD1,TRBV5-8,TRBJ1-1,-,CASSLAAGGVTEAFF,TGTGCCAGCAGCTTGGCGGCAGGGGGCGTCACTGAAGCTTTCTTT
-,TRBV7-2,TRBJ1-6,many,CASSSKVLERNSPLHF,TGTGCCAGCAGCTCCAAGGTCCTCGAGAGAAATTCACCCCTCCACTTT
-,TRBV6-1,TRBJ1-1,-,CASRSVTTEAFF,TGTGCCAGCAGGTCGGTTACTACTGAAGCTTTCTTT
-,TRBV18,TRBJ2-2,few,CASSHDLNTGELFF,TGTGCCAGCTCACACGACCTTAACACCGGGGAGCTGTTTTTT